The 8 T cell receptor beta chains below were found in one sample sequenced in a study of T cell clonality in common variable immunodeficiency. Clones were read by immunoSEQ multiplex PCR, and TCRdb kept only the in-frame ones, dropping some. Recorded here are over 45,000 clones, none singletons. Sequencing was done on a sample of peripheral blood mononuclear cells. These receptors were taken from a person aged 18-69 years in good health.

This clone occurred many times. The observed sequence ends 3 residues before the CDR3 terminus, with the missing tail filled in from the germline J gene. The chain couples TRBV6-1 to TRBJ1-5, with a weak D call TRBD1 (5 bases). Germline V lookup: CDR1 MNHNS, CDR2 SASEGT. The CDR3 is made up of 12 amino acids. V gave up 3 bases and J gave up 5 bases, with 5 bases separating them. The chain's CDR3 is CASSEGHQPQHF. The sequenced part of the CDR3 DNA is TGTGCCAGCAGTGAGGGGCATCAGCCC.

A remark on this clone: The junction shows a germline mismatch at one end, possibly a read error. The CDR3 is cut off 3 residues early in the read; its end comes from the germline J gene. Other nucleotide sequences from this sample produce the same CDR3. This rearrangement joins TRBV19 to TRBJ1-3; 7 bases line up with TRBD1. Germline CDR1 and CDR2: LNHDA and SQIVND (reference sequence). This CDR3 is 16 amino acids long. The CDR3 loop reads CASYNPTGSGGNTIYF. The covered CDR3 bases are TGTGCCAGCTACAACCCGACAGGGAGTGGCGGAAACACA.

This clone came up many times. The sequenced fragment ends 3 residues before the CDR3 boundary, so the rest is inferred from the germline J gene. This chain uses TRBV5-4 with TRBJ1-4; D is possibly TRBD1 (5 bases). Germline CDR1 SGHNT, CDR2 YYREEE (reference sequence). This CDR3 has 16 amino acids. The CDR3 is CASSLAGGSGANVLFF. The sequenced part of the CDR3 DNA is TGTGCCAGCAGCTTGGCCGGGGGATCTGGGGCCAACGTA.

This clone was counted at least ten times. The read halts 3 residues ahead of the CDR3 end, with the missing end drawn from the germline J gene. The chain joins TRBV4-2 to TRBJ2-1; no clear D. Trimming took off 6 bases at V and 1 base at J, with 13 bases between the two ends. The germline V gene encodes CDR1 LGHNA and CDR2 YNFKEQ. The CDR3 has 15 residues. The sequenced part of the CDR3 DNA is TGTGCCAGCAGGGCTTTGTGGCGGTCCTACAATGAG. It yields the protein CASRALWRSYNE. The CDR3, in full, reads CASRALWRSYNEQFF.

Remarks on this clone: The CDR3 end is not reached by the read, which stops 3 residues before it; the germline J gene fills it in. The chain joins TRBV20-1 to TRBJ2-5; 7 nucleotides agree with TRBD1. Germline V gives CDR1 DFQATT, CDR2 SNEGSKA (reference sequence). The CDR3 loop spans 15 amino acids. After removal of 3 bases from V and 5 bases from J, the junction contained 12 bases not matched to a gene. The sequenced part of the CDR3 DNA is TGCAGTGCTAGCAGGACAGGAAATCCGATGGAGACC. It translates to CSASRTGNPMET. The full-length CDR3 reads as CSASRTGNPMETQYF.

In the case of this clone: The DNA ends 3 residues before the CDR3 does, and the rest of the CDR3 is filled in from the germline J gene. The gene calls are TRBV18 and TRBJ2-2; the D is unclear. This CDR3 has 14 amino acids. CDR1 KGHSH and CDR2 LQKENI come from the germline V gene. CDR3 bases read: TGTGCCAGCTCACCAGATTTGTCGGGTGAAAAG. Translating gives CASSPDLSGEK. In full, the CDR3 is CASSPDLSGEKLFF.

In this sample, this clone turned up many times. Coverage ceases 3 residues before the CDR3 finishes, and the germline J gene fills in the end. The chain combines TRBV5-6 with TRBJ1-4, with a tentative D call TRBD1 (5 bases). Germline V gene data show CDR1 as SGHDT and CDR2 as YYEEEE. The CDR3 sequence is 15 residues long. V lost 1 base, J lost 5 bases, and 12 bases lay in between. Partial CDR3 DNA: TGTGCCAGCAGCTTGCCAGGGTCCTTGAATGAAAAA. Residues: CASSLPGSLNEK. In full, the CDR3 is CASSLPGSLNEKLFF. Full variable domain (outside the CDR3, taken from reference TRBV5-6 and TRBJ1-4): DAGVTQSPTHLIKTRGQQVTLRCSPKSGHDTVSWYQQALGQGPQFIFQYYEEEERQRGNFPDRFSGHQFPNYSSELNVNALLLGDSALYLCASSLPGSLNEKLFFGSGTQLSVL.

This clone occurred a few times. The read is 3 residues too short to cover the CDR3 end, so that end is filled in from the germline J gene. V usage is TRBV7-2 and J usage is TRBJ1-2; D gene uncertain. Germline-derived CDR1 and CDR2 are SGHTA and FQGNSA. The CDR3 is made up of 15 amino acids. The DNA read from the CDR3 is TGTGCCAGCAGCTCGACTACGAACTCCTACAATGAC. As protein: CASSSTTNSYND. The complete CDR3 protein is CASSSTTNSYNDYTF.